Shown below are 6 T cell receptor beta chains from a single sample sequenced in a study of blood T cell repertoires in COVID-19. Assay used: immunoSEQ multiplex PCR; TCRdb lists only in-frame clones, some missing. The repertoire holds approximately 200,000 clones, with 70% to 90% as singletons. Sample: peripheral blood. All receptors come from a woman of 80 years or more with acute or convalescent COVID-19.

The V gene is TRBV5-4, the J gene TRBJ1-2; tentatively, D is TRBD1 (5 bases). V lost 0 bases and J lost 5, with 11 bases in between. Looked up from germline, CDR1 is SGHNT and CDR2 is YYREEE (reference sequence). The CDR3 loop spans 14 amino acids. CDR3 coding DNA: TGTGCCAGCAGCTTGGAGGCAGGGCGTTATGGCTACACCTTC. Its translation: CASSLEAGRYGYTF. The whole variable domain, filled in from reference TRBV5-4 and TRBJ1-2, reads ETGVTQSPTHLIKTRGQQVTLRCSSQSGHNTVSWYQQALGQGPQFIFQYYREEENGRGNFPPRFSGLQFPNYSSELNVNALELDDSALYLCASSLEAGRYGYTFGSGTRLTVV.

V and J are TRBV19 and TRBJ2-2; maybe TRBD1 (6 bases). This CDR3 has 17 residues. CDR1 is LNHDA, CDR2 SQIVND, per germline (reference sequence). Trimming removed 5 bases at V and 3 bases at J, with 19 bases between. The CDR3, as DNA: TGTGCCAGTAGTGCTAACCTGAGGAGACAGGACACCGGGGAGCTGTTTTTT. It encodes CASSANLRRQDTGELFF.

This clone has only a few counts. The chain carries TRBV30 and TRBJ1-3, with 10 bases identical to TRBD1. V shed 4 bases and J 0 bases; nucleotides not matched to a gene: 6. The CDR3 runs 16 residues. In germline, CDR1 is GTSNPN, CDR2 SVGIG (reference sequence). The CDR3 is CAWTRGQGDSGNTIYF. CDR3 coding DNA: TGTGCCTGGACACGCGGACAGGGGGACTCTGGAAACACCATATATTTT.

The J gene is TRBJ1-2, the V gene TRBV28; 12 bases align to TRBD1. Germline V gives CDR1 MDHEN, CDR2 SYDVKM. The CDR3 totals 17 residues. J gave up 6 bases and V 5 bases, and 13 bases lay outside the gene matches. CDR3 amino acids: CASSLPGQGAIGNGYTF. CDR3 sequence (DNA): TGTGCCAGCAGTCTCCCGGGACAGGGGGCAATTGGAAATGGCTACACCTTC.

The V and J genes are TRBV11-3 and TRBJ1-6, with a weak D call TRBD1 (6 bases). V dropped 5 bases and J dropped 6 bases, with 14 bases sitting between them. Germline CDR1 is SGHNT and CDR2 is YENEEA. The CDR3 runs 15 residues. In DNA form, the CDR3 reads TGTGCCAGCAGCCAAGGACGAGGGGGTAATTCACCCCTCCACTTT. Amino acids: CASSQGRGGNSPLHF.

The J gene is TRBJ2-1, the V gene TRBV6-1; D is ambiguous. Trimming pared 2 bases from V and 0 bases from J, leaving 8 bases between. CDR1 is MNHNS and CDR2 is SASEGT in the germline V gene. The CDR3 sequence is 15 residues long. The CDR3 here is CASSELPSSYNEQFF. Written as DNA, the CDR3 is TGTGCCAGCAGTGAATTACCGAGCTCCTACAATGAGCAGTTCTTC.